This T cell receptor (beta chain) was captured by sequencing in a study of blood T cell repertoires in COVID-19. Germline V gene lookup returns CDR1 SGHRS and CDR2 YFSETQ. This CDR3 is 13 amino acids long. Trimming took 3 bases from V and 3 from J; bases not matched to a gene: 1. Here immunoSEQ multiplex PCR was the method, and the copy in TCRdb shows in-frame clones only, minus some. The sample lists 160,000 or so clones, just under 90% occurring once. The material sequenced was peripheral blood. This receptor was taken from a woman aged 65 to 85 with COVID-19, enrolled during active disease. J is TRBJ1-2 and V is TRBV5-1; 8 bases are shared with TRBD1. CDR3 region: CASSSTGDYGYTF. Written as DNA, the CDR3 is TGCGCCAGCAGCTCGACAGGGGACTATGGCTACACCTTC. The full variable domain, in which reference TRBV5-1 and TRBJ1-2 provide the parts outside the CDR3, is KAGVTQTPRYLIKTRGQQVTLSCSPISGHRSVSWYQQTPGQGLQFLFEYFSETQRNKGNFPGRFSGRQFSNSRSEMNVSTLELGDSALYLCASSSTGDYGYTFGSGTRLTVV.